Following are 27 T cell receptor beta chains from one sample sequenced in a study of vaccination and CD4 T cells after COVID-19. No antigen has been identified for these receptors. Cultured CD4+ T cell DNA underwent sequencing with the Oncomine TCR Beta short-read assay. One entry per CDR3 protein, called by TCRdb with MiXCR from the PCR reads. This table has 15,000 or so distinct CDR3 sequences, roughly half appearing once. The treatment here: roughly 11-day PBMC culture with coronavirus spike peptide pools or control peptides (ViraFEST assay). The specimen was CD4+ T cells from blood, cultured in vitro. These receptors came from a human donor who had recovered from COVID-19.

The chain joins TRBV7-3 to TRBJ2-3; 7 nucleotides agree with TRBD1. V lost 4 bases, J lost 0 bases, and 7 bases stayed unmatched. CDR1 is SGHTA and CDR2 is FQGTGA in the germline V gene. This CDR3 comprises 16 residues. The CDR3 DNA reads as TGTGCCAGCAGCTCTTTAGGGGGCGTGAGCACAGATACGCAGTATTTT. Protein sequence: CASSSLGGVSTDTQYF.

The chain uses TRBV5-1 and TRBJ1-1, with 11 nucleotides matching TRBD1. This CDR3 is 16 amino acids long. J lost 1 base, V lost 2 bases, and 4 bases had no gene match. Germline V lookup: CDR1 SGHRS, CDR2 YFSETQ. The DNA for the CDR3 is TGCGCCAGCAGCTTTCGGACAGGGGGCGCGAACACTGAAGCTTTCTTT. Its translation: CASSFRTGGANTEAFF.

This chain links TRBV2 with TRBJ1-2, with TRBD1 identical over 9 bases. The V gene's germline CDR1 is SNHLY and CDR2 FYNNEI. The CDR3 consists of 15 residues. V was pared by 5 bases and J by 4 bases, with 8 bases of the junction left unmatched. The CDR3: CASSPQGAGFYGYTF. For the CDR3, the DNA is TGTGCCAGCAGTCCACAGGGGGCTGGGTTCTATGGCTACACCTTC.

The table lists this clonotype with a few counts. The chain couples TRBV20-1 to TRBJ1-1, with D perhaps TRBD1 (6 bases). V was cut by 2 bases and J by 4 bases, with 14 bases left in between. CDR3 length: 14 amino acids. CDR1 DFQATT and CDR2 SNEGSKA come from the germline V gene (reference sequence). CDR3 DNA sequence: TGCAGTGCTAGACCCCGGGACATACCCACTGAAGCTTTCTTT. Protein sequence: CSARPRDIPTEAFF.

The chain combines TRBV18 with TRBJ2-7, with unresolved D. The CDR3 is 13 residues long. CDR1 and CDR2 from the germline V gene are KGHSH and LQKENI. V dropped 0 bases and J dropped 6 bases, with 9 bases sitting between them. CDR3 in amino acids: CASSPPGQSEQYF. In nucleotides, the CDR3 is TGTGCCAGCTCACCACCCGGGCAGTCCGAGCAGTACTTC.

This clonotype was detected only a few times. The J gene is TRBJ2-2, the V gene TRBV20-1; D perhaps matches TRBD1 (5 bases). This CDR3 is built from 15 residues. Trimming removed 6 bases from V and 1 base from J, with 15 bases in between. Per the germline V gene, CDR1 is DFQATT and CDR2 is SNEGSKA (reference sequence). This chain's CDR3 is CSARRGQMNTGELFF. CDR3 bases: TGCAGTGCCCGAAGGGGCCAGATGAACACCGGGGAGCTGTTTTTT.

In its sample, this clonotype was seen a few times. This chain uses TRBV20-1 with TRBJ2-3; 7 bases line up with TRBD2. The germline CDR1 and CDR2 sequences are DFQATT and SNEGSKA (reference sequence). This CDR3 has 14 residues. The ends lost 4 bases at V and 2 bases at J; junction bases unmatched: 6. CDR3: CSAKRAGNTDTQYF. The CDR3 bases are TGCAGTGCTAAAAGAGCGGGGAACACAGATACGCAGTATTTT.

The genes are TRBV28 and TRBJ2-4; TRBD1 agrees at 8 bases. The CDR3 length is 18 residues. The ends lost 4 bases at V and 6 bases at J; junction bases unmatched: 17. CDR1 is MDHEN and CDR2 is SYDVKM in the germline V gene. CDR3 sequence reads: CASSSQGGGQGPRNIQYF. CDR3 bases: TGTGCCAGCAGTTCACAAGGGGGCGGACAGGGCCCAAGAAACATTCAGTACTTC.

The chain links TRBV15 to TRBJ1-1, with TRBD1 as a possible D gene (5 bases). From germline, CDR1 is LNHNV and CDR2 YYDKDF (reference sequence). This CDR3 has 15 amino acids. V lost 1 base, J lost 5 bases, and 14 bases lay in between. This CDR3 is CATSRGGLGETEAFF. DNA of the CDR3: TGTGCCACCAGCAGAGGGGGCCTGGGGGAGACTGAAGCTTTCTTT.

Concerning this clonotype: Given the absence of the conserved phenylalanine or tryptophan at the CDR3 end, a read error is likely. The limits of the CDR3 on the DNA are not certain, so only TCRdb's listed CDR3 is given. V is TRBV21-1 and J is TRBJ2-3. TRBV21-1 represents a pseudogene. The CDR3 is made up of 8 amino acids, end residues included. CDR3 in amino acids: CASPASLL.

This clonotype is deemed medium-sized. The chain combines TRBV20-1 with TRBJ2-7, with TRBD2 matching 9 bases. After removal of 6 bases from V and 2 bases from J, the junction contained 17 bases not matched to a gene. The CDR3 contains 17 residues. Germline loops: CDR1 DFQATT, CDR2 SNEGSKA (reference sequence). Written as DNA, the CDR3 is TGCAGTGCCACACGGGCGGGAGGGCCGATTTCTGCCTACGAGCAGTACTTC. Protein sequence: CSATRAGGPISAYEQYF.

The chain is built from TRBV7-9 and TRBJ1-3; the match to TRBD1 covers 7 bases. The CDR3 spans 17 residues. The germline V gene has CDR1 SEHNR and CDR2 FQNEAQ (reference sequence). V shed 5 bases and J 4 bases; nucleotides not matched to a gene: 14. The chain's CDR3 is CASSPRRDRVLGNTIYF. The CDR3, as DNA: TGTGCCAGCAGCCCCCGCCGCGACAGGGTGTTGGGAAACACCATATATTTT.

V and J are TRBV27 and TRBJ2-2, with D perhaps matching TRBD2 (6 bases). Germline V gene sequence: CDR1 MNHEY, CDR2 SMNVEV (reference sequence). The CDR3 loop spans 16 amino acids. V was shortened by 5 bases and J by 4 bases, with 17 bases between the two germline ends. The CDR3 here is CASSITPGGGTGELFF. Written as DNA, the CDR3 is TGTGCCAGCAGTATCACCCCCGGGGGAGGCACCGGGGAGCTGTTTTTT.

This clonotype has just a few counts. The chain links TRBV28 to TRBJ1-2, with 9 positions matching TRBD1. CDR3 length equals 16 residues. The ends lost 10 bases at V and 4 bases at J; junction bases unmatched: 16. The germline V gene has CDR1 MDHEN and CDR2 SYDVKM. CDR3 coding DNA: TGTGCCACCCAGTCTACAGGGGGCGCTTCTGGCTATGGCTACACCTTC. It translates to CATQSTGGASGYGYTF.

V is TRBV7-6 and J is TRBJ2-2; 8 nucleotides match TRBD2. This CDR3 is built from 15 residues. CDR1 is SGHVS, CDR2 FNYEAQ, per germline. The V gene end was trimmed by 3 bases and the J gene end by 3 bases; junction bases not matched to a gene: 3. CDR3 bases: TGTGCCAGCAGCTTGACTAGCGCGTACACCGGGGAGCTGTTTTTT. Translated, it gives CASSLTSAYTGELFF.

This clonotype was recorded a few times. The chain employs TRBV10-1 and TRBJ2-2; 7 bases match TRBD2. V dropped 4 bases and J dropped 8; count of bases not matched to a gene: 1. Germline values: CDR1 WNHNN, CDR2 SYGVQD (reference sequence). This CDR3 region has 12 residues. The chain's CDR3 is CASSGTRGELFF. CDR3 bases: TGCGCCAGCAGTGGGACTAGAGGGGAGCTGTTTTTT.

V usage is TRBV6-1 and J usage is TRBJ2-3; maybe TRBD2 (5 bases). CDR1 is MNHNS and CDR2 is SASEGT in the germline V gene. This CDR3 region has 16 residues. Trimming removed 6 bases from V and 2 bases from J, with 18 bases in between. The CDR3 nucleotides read TGTGCCAGCAGAAAGACAAGAGGGAACTACACAGATACGCAGTATTTT. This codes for CASRKTRGNYTDTQYF.

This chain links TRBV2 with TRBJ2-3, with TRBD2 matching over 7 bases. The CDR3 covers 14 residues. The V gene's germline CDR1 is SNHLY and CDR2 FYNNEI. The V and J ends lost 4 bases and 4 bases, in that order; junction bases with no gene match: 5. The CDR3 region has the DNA TGTGCCAGCAGTGGCCTAGCGGCCGCAGATACGCAGTATTTT. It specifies CASSGLAAADTQYF.

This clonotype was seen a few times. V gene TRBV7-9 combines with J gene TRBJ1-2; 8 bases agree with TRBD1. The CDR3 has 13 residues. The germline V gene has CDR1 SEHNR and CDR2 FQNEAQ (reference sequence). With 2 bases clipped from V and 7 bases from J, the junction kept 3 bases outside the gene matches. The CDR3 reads CASSLPGTGGYTF. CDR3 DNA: TGTGCCAGCAGCTTACCCGGGACAGGTGGCTACACCTTC.

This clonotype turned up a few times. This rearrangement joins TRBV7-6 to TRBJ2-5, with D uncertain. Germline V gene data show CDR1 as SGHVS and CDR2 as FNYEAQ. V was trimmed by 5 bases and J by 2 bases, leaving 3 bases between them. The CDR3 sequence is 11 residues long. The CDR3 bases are TGTGCCAGCAGCCGACAAGAGACCCAGTACTTC. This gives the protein CASSRQETQYF.

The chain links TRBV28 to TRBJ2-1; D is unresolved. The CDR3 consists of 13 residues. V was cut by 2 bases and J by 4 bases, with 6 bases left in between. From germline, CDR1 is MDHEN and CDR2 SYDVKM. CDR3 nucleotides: TGTGCCAGCAGTTTAAATGGATACAATGAGCAGTTCTTC. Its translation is CASSLNGYNEQFF.

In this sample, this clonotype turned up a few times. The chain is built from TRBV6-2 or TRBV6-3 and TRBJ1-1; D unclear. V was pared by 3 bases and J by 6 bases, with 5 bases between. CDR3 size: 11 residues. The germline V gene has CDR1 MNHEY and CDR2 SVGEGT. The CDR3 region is CASSYNAEAFF. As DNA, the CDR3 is TGTGCCAGCAGTTATAACGCTGAAGCTTTCTTT.

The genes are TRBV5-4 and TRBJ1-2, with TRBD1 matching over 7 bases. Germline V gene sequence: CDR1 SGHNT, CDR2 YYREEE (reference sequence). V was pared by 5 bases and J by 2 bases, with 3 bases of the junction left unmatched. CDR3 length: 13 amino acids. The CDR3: CASRPGQNYGYTF. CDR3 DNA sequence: TGTGCCAGCAGGCCGGGACAGAACTATGGCTACACCTTC.

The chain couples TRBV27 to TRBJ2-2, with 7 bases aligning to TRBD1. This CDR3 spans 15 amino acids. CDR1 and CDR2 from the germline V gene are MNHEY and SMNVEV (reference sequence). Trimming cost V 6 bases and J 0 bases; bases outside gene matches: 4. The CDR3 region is CASRLGTANTGELFF. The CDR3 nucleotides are TGTGCCAGCAGACTAGGGACAGCGAACACCGGGGAGCTGTTTTTT.

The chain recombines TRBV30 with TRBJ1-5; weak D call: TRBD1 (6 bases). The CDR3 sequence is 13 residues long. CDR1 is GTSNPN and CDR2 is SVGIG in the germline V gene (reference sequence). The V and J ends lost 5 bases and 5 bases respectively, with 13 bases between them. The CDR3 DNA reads TGTGCCTGGGGGGGGCATTTAGATCAGCCCCAGCATTTT. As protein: CAWGGHLDQPQHF.

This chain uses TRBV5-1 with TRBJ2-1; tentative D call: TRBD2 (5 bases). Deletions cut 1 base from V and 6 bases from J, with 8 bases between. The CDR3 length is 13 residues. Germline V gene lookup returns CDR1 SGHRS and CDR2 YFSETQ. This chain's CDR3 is CASSLTSSNEQFF. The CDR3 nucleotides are TGCGCCAGCAGCTTGACTAGTAGCAATGAGCAGTTCTTC.

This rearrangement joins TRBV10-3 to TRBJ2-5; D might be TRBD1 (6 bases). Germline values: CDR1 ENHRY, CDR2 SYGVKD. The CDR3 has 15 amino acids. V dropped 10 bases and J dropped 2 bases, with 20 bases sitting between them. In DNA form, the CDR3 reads TGTGCCACCCGTCAAAATGGACAGAAACAAGAGACCCAGTACTTC. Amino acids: CATRQNGQKQETQYF.